This T cell receptor beta chain was observed in a study of OX40 agonist ivuxolimab in advanced cancers. Study details: Three patients had partial responses: one hepatocellular carcinoma, two cutaneous melanoma.

This clone has just a few counts. Its antigen is not identified. One end of the junction does not line up with germline, which may come from a read error. The study, taken as a whole, reports: Both blood CD4+ and CD8+ T cells showed clonal growth by week 6 at 0.1 to 3.0 mg/kg.

Assay used: immunoSEQ multiplex PCR; TCRdb lists only in-frame clones, some missing. Here the sample spans 60,000 or so clones, roughly 90% being singletons. There are 11 residues in the CDR3. Germline CDR1 and CDR2: MNHNS and SASEGT. This TCR came from an adult with an advanced solid tumor such as melanoma, head and neck, liver or kidney cancer. The gene calls are TRBV6-1 and TRBJ1-2, with TRBD1 matching over 7 bases. Sequences were derived from CD4+ or CD8+ T cells sorted from blood, sampled in a trial of the OX40 agonist ivuxolimab. As DNA, the CDR3 is TGTGCCAGCAGTGAAGCGGCAGGGACAGCCTTC. This sequence encodes CASSEAAGTAF.